This TCR beta chain was recovered during a study of T cell responses to AZD1222 COVID-19 vaccine. The V end lost 3 bases, the J end lost 8 bases, and 11 bases lay between the germline ends. CDR3 length: 13 amino acids. Germline assignment: CDR1 SGHTS and CDR2 YDEGEE. The table came from immunoSEQ multiplex PCR; TCRdb's copy has only in-frame clones and leaves some out. The profile shows roughly 79,000 clones, 70% to 85% of them singletons. J is TRBJ1-4 and V is TRBV5-8; unclear D gene. Specimen: peripheral blood, collected on day 0 of AZD1222 vaccination. This receptor was obtained from an adult in good health. The CDR3 nucleotides read TGTGCCAGCAGCTACGGGCGTCGGGAAAAACTGTTTTTT. Its protein product is CASSYGRREKLFF.